These 19 T cell receptor beta chains came from one sample sequenced in a study of blood T cell repertoires in COVID-19. Repertoires were generated with immunoSEQ multiplex PCR, while TCRdb's copy carries only in-frame clones and drops some. Seen here are roughly 120,000 clones, approximately 80% observed once, and the top ten hold about 7.3%. The sample taken for sequencing was peripheral blood. The receptors were gathered from a middle-aged woman with acute or convalescent COVID-19.

This sequence joins TRBV5-1 and TRBJ2-5; 7 bases are a match to TRBD1. Trimming cost V 3 bases and J 5 bases; bases outside gene matches: 7. The CDR3 runs to 14 residues. Germline-derived CDR1 and CDR2 are SGHRS and YFSETQ. The CDR3 loop is CASSSKTGQETQYF. CDR3 sequence (DNA): TGCGCCAGCAGCTCAAAGACAGGGCAGGAGACCCAGTACTTC. Full variable domain (outside the CDR3, taken from reference TRBV5-1 and TRBJ2-5): KAGVTQTPRYLIKTRGQQVTLSCSPISGHRSVSWYQQTPGQGLQFLFEYFSETQRNKGNFPGRFSGRQFSNSRSEMNVSTLELGDSALYLCASSSKTGQETQYFGPGTRLLVL.

The chain's CDR3 is CASSFRDRALSDTQYF. The CDR3 nucleotides are TGTGCCAGCAGCTTCCGGGACAGGGCTCTCAGCGATACGCAGTATTTT. The chain joins TRBV7-2 to TRBJ2-3, with 9 bases aligning to TRBD1. The J segment lost 6 bases and the V segment lost 3 bases, leaving 10 bases of the junction unmatched. Germline V gene lookup returns CDR1 SGHTA and CDR2 FQGNSA. The CDR3 totals 16 residues.

This clone was found once. The chain joins TRBV7-3 to TRBJ2-2; no clear D. The V gene lost 4 bases and the J gene lost 7 bases, with 13 bases spanning the gap. The germline CDR1 and CDR2 sequences are SGHTA and FQGTGA. The CDR3 has 14 amino acids. The CDR3 region is CASSSALLGGELFF. The CDR3, as DNA: TGTGCCAGCAGCTCAGCGCTTCTCGGCGGGGAGCTGTTTTTT. Based on the CDR3 plus reference TRBV7-3 and TRBJ2-2, the full variable domain is GAGVSQTPSNKVTEKGKYVELRCDPISGHTALYWYRQSLGQGPEFLIYFQGTGAADDSGLPNDRFFAVRPEGSVSTLKIQRTERGDSAVYLCASSSALLGGELFFGEGSRLTVL.

The chain employs TRBV12-3 or TRBV12-4 and TRBJ2-1, with D possibly TRBD1 on 6 matching bases. The CDR3 runs 12 residues. The V gene lost 6 bases and the J gene lost 9 bases, with 12 bases spanning the gap. CDR3 sequence (DNA): TGTGCCAGCAGCATGGGGGCCTCTGAGCAGTTCTTC. It specifies CASSMGASEQFF.

This chain links TRBV6-5 with TRBJ1-4, with 7 bases matching TRBD1. J lost 11 bases, V lost 5 bases, and 14 bases had no gene match. This CDR3 contains 15 residues. Germline CDR1 reads MNHEY; CDR2 reads SVGAGI. The DNA for the CDR3 is TGTGCCAGCAGTCTACAGGGACAGTACCCGGACAAACTGTTTTTT. Translating it yields CASSLQGQYPDKLFF.

The genes are TRBV28 and TRBJ1-5, with a possible D match to TRBD1 (5 bases). The CDR3 is made up of 14 amino acids. CDR1 MDHEN and CDR2 SYDVKM come from the germline V gene. The V end lost 6 bases, the J end lost 4 bases, and 13 bases lay between the germline ends. The CDR3 loop is CASRPGGANQPQHF. The CDR3 nucleotides read TGTGCCAGCAGACCAGGAGGGGCGAATCAGCCCCAGCATTTT.

The CDR3 sequence is CASSPDPRNSPLHF. CDR3 sequence (DNA): TGTGCCAGCAGCCCTGACCCGCGGAATTCACCCCTCCACTTT. The chain combines TRBV9 with TRBJ1-6, with D unresolved. The CDR3 has 14 residues. The ends were cut back, 4 bases at V and 7 bases at J, with 12 bases in the middle. The germline CDR1 and CDR2 sequences are SGDLS and YYNGEE.

This chain uses TRBV4-2 with TRBJ1-6, with 10 bases that match TRBD1. The CDR3 contains 16 residues. Germline lookup yields CDR1 LGHNA and CDR2 YNFKEQ. The junction had 4 bases not matched to a gene; V was cut back by 1 base and J by 7 bases. CDR3 protein: CASSQVGDRGNSPLHF. CDR3 nucleotides: TGTGCCAGCAGCCAAGTTGGGGACAGGGGAAATTCACCCCTCCACTTT.

The chain combines TRBV19 with TRBJ1-1; D is unresolved. Between the trimmed V and J ends, which lost 10 bases and 1 base, there was a span of 10 bases. Germline V gives CDR1 LNHDA, CDR2 SQIVND (reference sequence). The CDR3 spans 12 residues. The CDR3 protein is CATREWNTEAFF. The CDR3 nucleotides read TGTGCCACCCGGGAGTGGAACACTGAAGCTTTCTTT.

This chain uses TRBV6-5 with TRBJ2-1; D is possibly TRBD2 (5 bases). Germline V lookup: CDR1 MNHEY, CDR2 SVGAGI. V lost 6 bases to trimming and J lost 6 bases, with 15 bases between them. This CDR3 is 14 amino acids long. CDR3: CASRRVETSNEQFF. The CDR3 nucleotides are TGTGCCAGCAGGCGGGTTGAAACGTCCAATGAGCAGTTCTTC.

This clone appeared once. V and J are TRBV2 and TRBJ1-2, with TRBD1 matching 9 bases. Germline CDR1 is SNHLY and CDR2 is FYNNEI. The CDR3 is made up of 15 amino acids. Unmatched junction bases numbered 7, after V lost 6 bases and J lost 2 bases. The CDR3 DNA reads as TGTGCCAGCAGGGGGGACAGGGCGGGAAACTATGGCTACACCTTC. It specifies CASRGDRAGNYGYTF.

The genes are TRBV2 and TRBJ2-3; the match to TRBD2 covers 11 bases. Germline values: CDR1 SNHLY, CDR2 FYNNEI. The CDR3 sequence is 21 residues long. Trimming took 2 bases from V and 0 from J; bases not matched to a gene: 16. The CDR3 is CASSERSPLAGEYPSTDTQYF. CDR3 coding DNA: TGTGCCAGCAGTGAAAGAAGCCCACTAGCGGGGGAATATCCAAGCACAGATACGCAGTATTTT.

The chain joins TRBV6-5 to TRBJ1-3, with D uncertain. This CDR3 comprises 14 residues. Trimming shortened V by 2 bases and J by 3 bases, and 8 bases separated the two germline ends. In germline, CDR1 is MNHEY, CDR2 SVGAGI. The CDR3 nucleotides are TGTGCCAGCAGTTACACCGGACTTGGAAACACCATATATTTT. It encodes CASSYTGLGNTIYF.

The chain recombines TRBV5-1 with TRBJ1-2, with D possibly being TRBD1 (6 bases). Germline CDR1 and CDR2: SGHRS and YFSETQ. The CDR3 covers 16 residues. Trimming took 1 base from V and 0 from J, leaving 13 bases between them. The chain's CDR3 is CASSLSLGATNYGYTF. The CDR3 coding sequence is TGCGCCAGCAGCTTGTCATTGGGGGCTACTAACTATGGCTACACCTTC.

The chain uses TRBV4-1 and TRBJ1-4; no reliable D call. The CDR3 is 15 residues long. The germline CDR1 and CDR2 sequences are MGHRA and YSYEKL. With 6 bases removed from V and 1 base from J, the gap between germline ends came to 12 bases. CDR3 sequence reads: CASSRMPGTNEKLFF. In DNA, the CDR3 is TGCGCCAGCAGTCGAATGCCGGGAACTAATGAAAAACTGTTTTTT.

The chain combines TRBV10-3 with TRBJ2-7, with a possible D match to TRBD1 (5 bases). In germline, CDR1 is ENHRY, CDR2 SYGVKD. The CDR3 loop spans 13 amino acids. V was cut by 3 bases and J by 1 base, with 7 bases left in between. Here the CDR3 reads CAISEAGSYEQYF. CDR3 in DNA: TGTGCCATCAGTGAAGCAGGGTCCTACGAGCAGTACTTC.

With respect to this clone: Other nucleotide sequences from this sample produce the same CDR3. The gene calls are TRBV6-1 and TRBJ1-2, with no clear D. The germline V gene has CDR1 MNHNS and CDR2 SASEGT. Trimming left V 3 bases short and J 7 bases short, with 12 bases between. There are 13 residues in the CDR3. The CDR3 DNA sequence: TGTGCCAGCAGTGAGGTCGGAGGGTTTGGCTACACCTTC. Translated: CASSEVGGFGYTF.

Only one count was recorded for this clone. The rearrangement links TRBV9 to TRBJ1-6; no definite D call. CDR3 size: 17 residues. V lost 0 bases to trimming and J lost 0 bases, with 10 bases between them. Germline assignment: CDR1 SGDLS and CDR2 YYNGEE. The CDR3 nucleotides read TGTGCCAGCAGCGTAGACCCGCGTAGCTCCTATAATTCACCCCTCCACTTT. It specifies CASSVDPRSSYNSPLHF. Together with reference TRBV9 and TRBJ1-6, the CDR3 gives the full variable domain: DSGVTQTPKHLITATGQRVTLRCSPRSGDLSVYWYQQSLDQGLQFLIQYYNGEERAKGNILERFSAQQFPDLHSELNLSSLELGDSALYFCASSVDPRSSYNSPLHFGNGTRLTVT.

The V and J genes are TRBV7-2 and TRBJ1-3, with unresolved D. Trimming cost V 5 bases and J 2 bases, with 10 bases left between them. From germline, CDR1 is SGHTA and CDR2 FQGNSA. This CDR3 spans 14 amino acids. CDR3 loop: CASSPRPPGNTIYF. The CDR3, as DNA: TGTGCCAGCAGCCCTAGACCCCCTGGAAACACCATATATTTT.